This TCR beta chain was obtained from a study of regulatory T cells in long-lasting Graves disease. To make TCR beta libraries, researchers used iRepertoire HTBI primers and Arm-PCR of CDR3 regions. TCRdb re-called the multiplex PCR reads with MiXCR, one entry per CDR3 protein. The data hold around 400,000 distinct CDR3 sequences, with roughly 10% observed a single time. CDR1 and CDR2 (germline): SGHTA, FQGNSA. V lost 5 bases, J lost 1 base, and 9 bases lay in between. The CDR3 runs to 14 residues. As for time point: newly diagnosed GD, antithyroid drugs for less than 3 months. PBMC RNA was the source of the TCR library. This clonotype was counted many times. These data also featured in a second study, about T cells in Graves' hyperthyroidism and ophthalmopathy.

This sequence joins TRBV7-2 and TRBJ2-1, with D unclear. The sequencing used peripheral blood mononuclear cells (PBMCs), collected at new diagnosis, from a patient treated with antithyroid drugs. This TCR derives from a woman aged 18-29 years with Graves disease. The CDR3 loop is CASSGPWSYNEQFF. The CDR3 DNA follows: TGTGCCAGCAGCGGACCTTGGTCCTACAATGAGCAGTTCTTC.